This TCR beta chain comes out of a study of blood T cell repertoires in COVID-19. CDR3 size: 11 residues. Deletions cut 5 bases from V and 4 bases from J, with 6 bases between. The germline CDR1 and CDR2 sequences are MDHEN and SYDVKM. As handled by the study authors: From reference gene primer amplification, estimates of nucleated cell counts were derived. The method was immunoSEQ multiplex PCR; TCRdb's version includes in-frame clones alone and lacks a portion of them. That table gives V, J and clone size, and the DNA gave D and trimming. This sample has over 200,000 clones, with around four fifths found just once.

The chain carries TRBV28 and TRBJ2-7; D remains ambiguous. The sequence was obtained from an elderly man with acute or convalescent COVID-19. The sequenced sample was peripheral blood. CDR3 region: CASSQRYEQYF. The CDR3 nucleotides are TGTGCCAGCAGTCAGAGGTACGAGCAGTACTTC.